This T cell receptor beta chain came from a study of cytomegalovirus exposure and HLA in healthy donors. Study-level findings and limits: There were 150 or so TCR beta chains listed as cytomegalovirus-associated.

This CDR3 comprises 16 residues. With 5 bases clipped from V and 4 bases from J, the junction kept 8 bases outside the gene matches. CDR1 and CDR2 from the germline V gene are SGHAT and FQNNGV. Comments on this clone: The antigen is undetermined.

The method was immunoSEQ multiplex PCR; TCRdb's version includes in-frame clones alone and lacks a portion of them. The sample yields more than 95,000 clones, around nine tenths seen once. The clonotype was recovered from a young woman in good health and CMV-seronegative. The source material was PBMCs. The chain joins TRBV11-2 to TRBJ2-7; 13 bases map to TRBD2. In DNA form, the CDR3 reads TGTGCCAGCAGCCTCGGGACTAGCGGGACGAATTACGAGCAGTACTTC. As protein: CASSLGTSGTNYEQYF. Full variable domain (outside the CDR3, taken from reference TRBV11-2 and TRBJ2-7): EAGVAQSPRYKIIEKRQSVAFWCNPISGHATLYWYQQILGQGPKLLIQFQNNGVVDDSQLPKDRFSAERLKGVDSTLKIQPAKLEDSAVYLCASSLGTSGTNYEQYFGPGTRLTVT.